The TCR beta chain under discussion was sequenced for a study of STAT5B mutations in CD4+ large granular lymphocyte leukemia. From germline, CDR1 is SGHRS and CDR2 YFSETQ. Trimming took 3 bases from V and 6 from J; bases not matched to a gene: 7. There are 15 residues in the CDR3. TCRdb's copy holds only in-frame clones and misses some; the assay was immunoSEQ multiplex PCR. The sample contains 20,000 to 25,000 clones, about 81% of which appear only once. J is TRBJ2-1 and V is TRBV5-1; 9 nucleotides align to TRBD1. This clonotype was obtained from a human donor in good health. Sequenced: CD4+ T cells from blood buffy coats. The CDR3 nucleotides read TGCGCCAGCAGCTCCACAGGGGGCTCCGTCAATGAGCAGTTCTTC. It encodes CASSSTGGSVNEQFF.